These 30 T cell receptor beta chains originate from one sample sequenced in a study of T cell changes during pregnancy in multiple sclerosis. Some clones are missing from TCRdb's copy, which holds only in-frame ones; the method was immunoSEQ multiplex PCR. The sample lists tens of thousands of clones, around 92% occurring once. Sequenced here: peripheral blood, sampled in the first trimester of pregnancy. Every receptor here comes from a female donor in good health, enrolled as a control in a pregnancy study.

The V and J genes are TRBV12-5 and TRBJ1-2; D is ambiguous. V lost 5 bases and J lost 3, with 4 bases in between. The CDR3 is 11 residues long. Germline-derived CDR1 and CDR2 are LGHNT and FRNRAP. The CDR3 is CASGPYYGYTF. DNA for the CDR3: TGTGCTAGTGGTCCGTACTATGGCTACACCTTC.

The chain carries TRBV18 and TRBJ1-2; D not certain. The CDR3 runs to 13 residues. From germline, CDR1 is KGHSH and CDR2 LQKENI. Trimming left V 2 bases short and J 7 bases short, with 11 bases between. CDR3 in amino acids: CASSPEHGVGYTF. In DNA form, the CDR3 reads TGTGCCAGCTCACCAGAGCACGGAGTTGGCTACACCTTC.

The chain uses TRBV4-1 and TRBJ2-5, with D maybe TRBD2 (5 bases). Between the trimmed V and J ends, which lost 3 bases and 7 bases, there was a span of 12 bases. This CDR3 has 13 residues. Looked up from germline, CDR1 is MGHRA and CDR2 is YSYEKL. This CDR3 reads CASSHPDAGTQYF. The DNA of the CDR3 is TGCGCCAGCAGCCACCCGGACGCGGGGACCCAGTACTTC.

The chain is built from TRBV19 and TRBJ2-7, with 11 bases fitting TRBD1. The CDR3 is 15 residues long. The germline CDR1 and CDR2 sequences are LNHDA and SQIVND (reference sequence). V lost 4 bases, J lost 2 bases, and 4 bases stayed unmatched. The CDR3 DNA sequence: TGTGCCAGTAGTAAGGAGGGACAGGGGGCCTACGAGCAGTACTTC. Encoded protein: CASSKEGQGAYEQYF.

The V and J genes are TRBV28 and TRBJ1-4; no definite D call. V dropped 5 bases and J dropped 7 bases, with 20 bases sitting between them. The germline V gene encodes CDR1 MDHEN and CDR2 SYDVKM. This CDR3 has 16 amino acids. The CDR3 DNA sequence: TGTGCCAGCAGTCGTAGGACCGGGATCGTCGGTGAAAAACTGTTTTTT. Translating it yields CASSRRTGIVGEKLFF.

This chain uses TRBV7-2 with TRBJ2-3; the D gene is possibly TRBD2 (7 bases). This CDR3 has 15 residues. Germline loops: CDR1 SGHTA, CDR2 FQGNSA. Deletions cut 8 bases from V and 3 bases from J, with 18 bases between. The DNA of the CDR3 is TGTGCCAGCCACTTAGGGGGGGATCGGACAGATACGCAGTATTTT. Protein product: CASHLGGDRTDTQYF.

The sample holds one count of this clone. V and J are TRBV5-8 and TRBJ2-5; 7 bases map to TRBD2. V trimming: 2 bases; J trimming: 5 bases; junction bases outside the gene matches: 12. In germline, CDR1 is SGHTS, CDR2 YDEGEE. The CDR3 sequence is 16 residues long. CDR3 sequence reads: CASSLTGGRTWETQYF. CDR3 bases: TGTGCCAGCAGCTTAACGGGAGGCCGAACATGGGAGACCCAGTACTTC.

In this sample, this clone turned up once. The chain carries TRBV6-1 and TRBJ2-7; 8 positions match TRBD1. CDR3 length equals 15 residues. The junction had 8 bases not matched to a gene; V was cut back by 5 bases and J by 2 bases. Germline CDR1 is MNHNS and CDR2 is SASEGT. CDR3 residues: CASSPLEQGAYEQYF. In nucleotides, the CDR3 is TGTGCCAGCAGTCCCCTGGAACAGGGGGCCTACGAGCAGTACTTC.

The V call is TRBV6-6, the J call TRBJ2-5, with 7 bases lining up with TRBD2. Losses at the gene ends were 6 bases for V and 2 bases for J; bases not matched to a gene: 6. Germline CDR1 and CDR2: MNHNY and SVGAGI (reference sequence). CDR3 length: 14 residues. The CDR3 DNA follows: TGTGCCAGCAGGACCCCGGGGGGACAAGAGACCCAGTACTTC. Protein sequence: CASRTPGGQETQYF.

The V gene is TRBV27, the J gene TRBJ1-1; D not resolved. Germline assignment: CDR1 MNHEY and CDR2 SMNVEV (reference sequence). Trimming took 3 bases from V and 4 from J, leaving 9 bases between them. This CDR3 region has 13 residues. The CDR3 sequence: CASSFSYSTEAFF. Here the CDR3 DNA reads TGTGCCAGCAGTTTTTCGTACAGCACTGAAGCTTTCTTT.

The chain is built from TRBV7-7 and TRBJ2-2; TRBD2 matches at 10 bases. Germline CDR1 reads SSHAT; CDR2 reads FNYEAQ (reference sequence). The CDR3 length is 17 residues. V gave up 5 bases and J gave up 0 bases; unmatched junction bases: 6. CDR3 amino acids: CASSLLAGASNTGELFF. CDR3 sequence (DNA): TGTGCCAGCAGCCTCCTAGCGGGGGCCTCGAACACCGGGGAGCTGTTTTTT.

This rearrangement joins TRBV5-1 to TRBJ2-7; D may be TRBD1 (6 bases). Germline CDR1 reads SGHRS; CDR2 reads YFSETQ. This CDR3 region has 11 residues. Trimming removed 6 bases from V and 5 bases from J, with 9 bases in between. In nucleotides, the CDR3 is TGCGCCAGCAACAGGGCCCACGAGCAGTACTTC. Translated, it gives CASNRAHEQYF.

The chain joins TRBV6-6 to TRBJ1-1; the match to TRBD1 covers 11 bases. With V trimmed by 5 bases and J by 5 bases, 10 bases remained unmatched. The CDR3 consists of 16 residues. Germline V gene lookup returns CDR1 MNHNY and CDR2 SVGAGI (reference sequence). The CDR3: CASSTPGQGVRTEAFF. The DNA for the CDR3 is TGTGCCAGCAGTACCCCGGGACAGGGGGTGCGGACTGAAGCTTTCTTT.

The chain joins TRBV5-1 to TRBJ1-1; 9 bases fit TRBD1. Losses at the gene ends were 2 bases for V and 5 bases for J; bases not matched to a gene: 10. Germline lookup yields CDR1 SGHRS and CDR2 YFSETQ. This CDR3 is 16 amino acids long. CDR3 DNA sequence: TGCGCCAGCAGCTTCCAGGGGACAGGGACAGGGACTGAAGCTTTCTTT. Residues: CASSFQGTGTGTEAFF. Full variable domain (remainder filled in from reference TRBV5-1 and TRBJ1-1): KAGVTQTPRYLIKTRGQQVTLSCSPISGHRSVSWYQQTPGQGLQFLFEYFSETQRNKGNFPGRFSGRQFSNSRSEMNVSTLELGDSALYLCASSFQGTGTGTEAFFGQGTRLTVV.

The chain joins TRBV10-2 to TRBJ2-2; 7 bases match TRBD2. The V and J ends lost 8 bases and 8 bases, in that order; junction bases with no gene match: 17. The germline V gene has CDR1 WSHSY and CDR2 SAAADI. This CDR3 has 16 amino acids. The CDR3 coding sequence is TGCGCCAGCGTGGGCTCTGGGGCGGGAGTGTCGGGGGAGCTGTTTTTT. This sequence encodes CASVGSGAGVSGELFF.

Details on this clone: The same CDR3 can be traced to other DNA sequences in this sample. This rearrangement joins TRBV5-1 to TRBJ2-7; 9 nucleotides match TRBD1. The CDR3 has 14 amino acids. V was clipped by 3 bases and J by 1 base; unmatched bases: 2. The V gene's germline CDR1 is SGHRS and CDR2 YFSETQ. The CDR3 DNA reads as TGCGCCAGCAGCTCGGGGACAGGGTCCTACGAGCAGTACTTC. Translation: CASSSGTGSYEQYF.

V usage is TRBV4-2 and J usage is TRBJ2-1; D is possibly TRBD2 (5 bases). Germline assignment: CDR1 LGHNA and CDR2 YNFKEQ. The length of the CDR3 is 14 residues. V was pared by 0 bases and J by 5 bases, with 8 bases between. For the CDR3, the DNA is TGTGCCAGCAGCCAAGACGGGGTGAACAATGAGCAGTTCTTC. Translation gives CASSQDGVNNEQFF.

V usage is TRBV6-5 and J usage is TRBJ1-2, with TRBD1 matching 9 bases. The germline gives CDR1 MNHEY, CDR2 SVGAGI. Trimming removed 6 bases from V and 8 bases from J; junction bases left unmatched: 10. CDR3 size: 14 residues. CDR3 sequence: CASRADRGYRGYTF. The CDR3 DNA is TGTGCCAGCAGAGCGGACAGGGGATATCGAGGCTACACCTTC.

The V call is TRBV2, the J call TRBJ2-7; possibly TRBD2 for D (5 bases). This CDR3 has 12 residues. CDR1 and CDR2 (germline): SNHLY, FYNNEI. V gave up 0 bases and J gave up 7 bases, with 7 bases separating them. For the CDR3, the DNA is TGTGCCAGCAGTGAAGCGCGGAGGGAGCAGTACTTC. Protein: CASSEARREQYF.

This clone has just a few counts. The chain carries TRBV30 and TRBJ1-6, with D hard to call. Per the germline V gene, CDR1 is GTSNPN and CDR2 is SVGIG (reference sequence). The CDR3 consists of 14 residues. Trimming removed 2 bases at V and 7 bases at J, with 12 bases between. This CDR3 reads CAWSPRGGNSPLHF. The CDR3 DNA follows: TGTGCCTGGAGTCCCCGAGGCGGGAATTCACCCCTCCACTTT.

V and J are TRBV2 and TRBJ2-7; D gene uncertain. Trimming shortened V by 6 bases and J by 3 bases, and 9 bases separated the two germline ends. This CDR3 has 12 residues. Germline V gives CDR1 SNHLY, CDR2 FYNNEI. The CDR3 nucleotides read TGTGCCAGCAGGGGCGACGGCTACGAGCAGTACTTC. Amino acid sequence: CASRGDGYEQYF.

The chain has TRBV4-1 and TRBJ1-2; TRBD1 agrees at 8 bases. The CDR3 is 14 residues long. From germline, CDR1 is MGHRA and CDR2 YSYEKL. V trimming: 5 bases; J trimming: 5 bases; junction bases outside the gene matches: 7. The CDR3 nucleotides are TGCGCCAGCAGCGCGGCAGGGGGCAATTATGGCTACACCTTC. This codes for CASSAAGGNYGYTF.

The chain combines TRBV19 with TRBJ2-1; D might be TRBD1 (5 bases). Germline CDR1 reads LNHDA; CDR2 reads SQIVND (reference sequence). V was shortened by 7 bases and J by 8 bases, with 15 bases between the two germline ends. The CDR3 contains 13 residues. CDR3 region: CASNRQPDDEQFF. DNA of the CDR3: TGTGCCAGTAACAGACAGCCGGACGATGAGCAGTTCTTC. Combining the CDR3 with reference TRBV19 and TRBJ2-1 gives the whole variable domain DGGITQSPKYLFRKEGQNVTLSCEQNLNHDAMYWYRQDPGQGLRLIYYSQIVNDFQKGDIAEGYSVSREKKESFPLTVTSAQKNPTAFYLCASNRQPDDEQFFGPGTRLTVL.

The J gene is TRBJ1-5, the V gene TRBV7-2, with D possibly being TRBD1 (6 bases). The V and J ends lost 5 bases and 3 bases respectively, with 14 bases between them. The CDR3 loop spans 15 amino acids. Germline values: CDR1 SGHTA, CDR2 FQGNSA. The CDR3 region is CASSPAQGFNQPQHF. The CDR3 bases are TGTGCCAGCAGCCCAGCGCAGGGGTTCAATCAGCCCCAGCATTTT.

The rearrangement joins TRBV19 to TRBJ2-3; 8 bases align to TRBD1. The V gene end was trimmed by 3 bases and the J gene end by 1 base; junction bases not matched to a gene: 6. From germline, CDR1 is LNHDA and CDR2 SQIVND (reference sequence). The CDR3 runs to 16 residues. The CDR3 region is CASSIWGQAGTDTQYF. The CDR3 region has the DNA TGTGCCAGTAGTATCTGGGGACAGGCAGGCACAGATACGCAGTATTTT.

The V gene is TRBV29-1, the J gene TRBJ2-1; possibly TRBD2 for D (6 bases). CDR1 is SQVTM, CDR2 ANQGSEA, per germline. The length of the CDR3 is 12 residues. Trimming removed 5 bases from V and 7 bases from J, with 12 bases in between. CDR3 in DNA: TGCAGCGTTAGGCCGGGGGAGAATGAGCAGTTCTTC. Amino acids: CSVRPGENEQFF.

This chain connects TRBV7-8 to TRBJ1-2, with 11 bases aligning to TRBD1. Looked up from germline, CDR1 is SGHVS and CDR2 is FQNEAQ. The CDR3 runs to 15 residues. V trimming: 5 bases; J trimming: 6 bases; junction bases outside the gene matches: 8. CDR3 sequence: CASSPPGQGVHGYTF. DNA of the CDR3: TGTGCCAGCAGCCCTCCGGGACAGGGGGTCCATGGCTACACCTTC.

This clone has only one observation. The V and J genes are TRBV10-3 and TRBJ1-6; 7 bases are a match to TRBD1. There are 15 residues in the CDR3. Germline V gives CDR1 ENHRY, CDR2 SYGVKD. V was pared by 3 bases and J by 7 bases, with 6 bases of the junction left unmatched. CDR3 sequence reads: CAISDPDRSNSPLHF. CDR3 nucleotides: TGTGCCATCAGTGACCCGGACAGGTCGAATTCACCCCTCCACTTT.

The V gene is TRBV18, the J gene TRBJ2-5; TRBD1 aligns across 12 bases. Germline CDR1 reads KGHSH; CDR2 reads LQKENI. This CDR3 region has 15 residues. The ends lost 3 bases at V and 5 bases at J; junction bases unmatched: 4. CDR3 coding DNA: TGTGCCAGCTCACCGGGGACAGGGGGCGTTGAGACCCAGTACTTC. Encoded protein: CASSPGTGGVETQYF. Combining the CDR3 with reference TRBV18 and TRBJ2-5 gives the whole variable domain NAGVMQNPRHLVRRRGQEARLRCSPMKGHSHVYWYRQLPEEGLKFMVYLQKENIIDESGMPKERFSAEFPKEGPSILRIQQVVRGDSAAYFCASSPGTGGVETQYFGPGTRLLVL.

The CDR3: CASLRGANTEAFF. The CDR3 bases are TGTGCCAGCCTTCGGGGGGCGAACACTGAAGCTTTCTTT. J is TRBJ1-1 and V is TRBV6-5, with D possibly TRBD1 on 6 matching bases. The CDR3 runs to 13 residues. Between the trimmed V and J ends, which lost 8 bases and 1 base, there was a span of 11 bases. Germline-derived CDR1 and CDR2 are MNHEY and SVGAGI.